The following is a T cell receptor beta chain sequence with its context. As yet, its antigen is unknown. One end of the junction does not line up with germline, which may come from a read error. In TCRdb, the reads were re-called with MiXCR into one record per CDR3 protein. The sample comprises under 200,000 distinct CDR3 sequences, less than 9.5% of which are singletons, and 4.6% rests with the top ten. This entry comes from a study of T cell repertoires in cytomegalovirus infection. Across the whole study: TCR beta signatures that were public indicated CMV infection and matching HLA type. Findings of the study overall: Identification of carriers of CMV plus the relevant HLA was achieved through cumulative public TCR beta family frequency. CMV-specific TCR beta clonotypes restricted by HLA-C dominated the ex vivo response.

The germline V gene encodes CDR1 LNHDA and CDR2 SQIVND (reference sequence). The CDR3 has 14 amino acids. The V and J genes are TRBV19 and TRBJ2-7, with 7 bases identical to TRBD1. The source material was PBMCs. The receptor comes from a human donor in good health (CMV status not recorded). Some clones in this sample may be carry-over from other donors' samples. The CDR3 spells CASSPGTEAYQQYF. The CDR3 DNA is TGTGCCAGTAGTCCCGGGACAGAGGCCTACCAGCAGTACTTC.